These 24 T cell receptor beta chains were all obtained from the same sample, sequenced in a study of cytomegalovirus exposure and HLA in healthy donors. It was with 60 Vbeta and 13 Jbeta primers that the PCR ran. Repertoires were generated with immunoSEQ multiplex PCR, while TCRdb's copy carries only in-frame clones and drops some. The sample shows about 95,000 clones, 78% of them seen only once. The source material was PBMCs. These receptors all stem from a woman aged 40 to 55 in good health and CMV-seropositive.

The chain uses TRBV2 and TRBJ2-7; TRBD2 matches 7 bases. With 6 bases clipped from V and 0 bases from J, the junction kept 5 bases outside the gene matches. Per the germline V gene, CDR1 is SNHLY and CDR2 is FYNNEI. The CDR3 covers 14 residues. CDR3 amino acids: CASRRSGASYEQYF. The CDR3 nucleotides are TGTGCCAGCAGGCGGAGCGGGGCCTCCTACGAGCAGTACTTC.

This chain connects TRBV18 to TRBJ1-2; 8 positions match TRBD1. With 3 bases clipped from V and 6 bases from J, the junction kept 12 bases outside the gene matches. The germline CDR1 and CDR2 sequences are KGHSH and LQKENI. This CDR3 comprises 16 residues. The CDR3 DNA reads TGTGCCAGCTCACCCGTCCCGGGACAGGATGGGCATGGCTACACCTTC. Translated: CASSPVPGQDGHGYTF.

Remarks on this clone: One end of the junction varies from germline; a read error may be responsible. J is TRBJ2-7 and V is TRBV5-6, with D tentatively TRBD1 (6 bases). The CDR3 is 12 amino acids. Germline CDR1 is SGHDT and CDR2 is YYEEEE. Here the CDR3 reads CASSRTAYGQYF. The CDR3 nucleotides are TGTGCCAGCAGCAGGACAGCCTACGGGCAGTACTTC.

CDR3: CASSWGTGDQPQHF. For the CDR3, the DNA is TGTGCCAGCAGCTGGGGGACAGGGGATCAGCCCCAGCATTTT. The chain recombines TRBV6-6 with TRBJ1-5; 10 bases fit TRBD1. Unmatched junction bases numbered 4, after V lost 6 bases and J lost 5 bases. The germline V gene encodes CDR1 MNHNY and CDR2 SVGAGI (reference sequence). The CDR3 consists of 14 residues.

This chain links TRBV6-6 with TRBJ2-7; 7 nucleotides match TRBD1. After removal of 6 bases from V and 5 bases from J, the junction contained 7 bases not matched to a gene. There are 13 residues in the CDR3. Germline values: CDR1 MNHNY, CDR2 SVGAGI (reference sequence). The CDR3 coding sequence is TGTGCCAGCAGCCCTACAGGGGCGCACGAGCAGTACTTC. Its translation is CASSPTGAHEQYF.

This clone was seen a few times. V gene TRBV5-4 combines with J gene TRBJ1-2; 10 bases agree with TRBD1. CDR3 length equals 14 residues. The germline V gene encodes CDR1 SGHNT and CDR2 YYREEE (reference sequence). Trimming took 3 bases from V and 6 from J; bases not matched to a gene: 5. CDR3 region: CASSWDRGGDGYTF. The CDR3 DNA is TGTGCCAGCAGCTGGGACAGGGGAGGCGATGGCTACACCTTC.

CDR3 nucleotide sequence: TGCGCCAGCCGGGAGAATAGCTCCCCCTCCGAGCAGTACTTC. Translating it yields CASRENSSPSEQYF. This chain joins TRBV10-2 and TRBJ2-7; D may be TRBD2 (6 bases). V shed 8 bases and J shed 6 bases, with 20 bases lying between them. From germline, CDR1 is WSHSY and CDR2 SAAADI. The CDR3 is 14 residues long.

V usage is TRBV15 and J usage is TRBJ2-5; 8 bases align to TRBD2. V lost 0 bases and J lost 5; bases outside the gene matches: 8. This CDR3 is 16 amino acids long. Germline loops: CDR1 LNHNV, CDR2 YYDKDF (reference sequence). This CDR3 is CATSRDPRAGEETQYF. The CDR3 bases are TGTGCCACCAGCAGAGATCCGCGAGCGGGAGAGGAGACCCAGTACTTC. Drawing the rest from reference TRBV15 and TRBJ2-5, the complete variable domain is DAMVIQNPRYQVTQFGKPVTLSCSQTLNHNVMYWYQQKSSQAPKLLFHYYDKDFNNEADTPDNFQSRRPNTSFCFLDIRSPGLGDTAMYLCATSRDPRAGEETQYFGPGTRLLVL.

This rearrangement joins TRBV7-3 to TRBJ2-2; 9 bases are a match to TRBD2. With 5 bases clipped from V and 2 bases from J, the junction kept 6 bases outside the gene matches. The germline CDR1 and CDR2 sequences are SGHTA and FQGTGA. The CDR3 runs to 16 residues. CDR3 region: CASSAVAGANTGELFF. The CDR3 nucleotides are TGTGCCAGCAGCGCCGTAGCGGGAGCTAACACCGGGGAGCTGTTTTTT. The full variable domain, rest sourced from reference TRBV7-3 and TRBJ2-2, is GAGVSQTPSNKVTEKGKYVELRCDPISGHTALYWYRQSLGQGPEFLIYFQGTGAADDSGLPNDRFFAVRPEGSVSTLKIQRTERGDSAVYLCASSAVAGANTGELFFGEGSRLTVL.

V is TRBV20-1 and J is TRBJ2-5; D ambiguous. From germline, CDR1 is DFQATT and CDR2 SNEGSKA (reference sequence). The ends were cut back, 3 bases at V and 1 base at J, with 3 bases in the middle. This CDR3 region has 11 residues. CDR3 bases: TGCAGTGCTAGGAGCCAAGAGACCCAGTACTTC. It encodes CSARSQETQYF.

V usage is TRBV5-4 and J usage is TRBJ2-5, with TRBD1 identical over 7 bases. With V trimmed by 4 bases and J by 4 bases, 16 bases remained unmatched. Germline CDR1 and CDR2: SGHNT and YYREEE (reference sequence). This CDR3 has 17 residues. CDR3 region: CASSRAGGREQGETQYF. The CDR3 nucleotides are TGTGCCAGCAGCCGGGCAGGGGGAAGGGAACAAGGAGAGACCCAGTACTTC.

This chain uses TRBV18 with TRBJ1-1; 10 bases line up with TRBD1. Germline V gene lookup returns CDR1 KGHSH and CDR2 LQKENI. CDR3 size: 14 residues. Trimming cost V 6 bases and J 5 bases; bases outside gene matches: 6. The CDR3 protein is CASSSTGGATEAFF. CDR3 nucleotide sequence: TGTGCCAGCTCGTCGACAGGGGGCGCGACTGAAGCTTTCTTT.

The DNA for the CDR3 is TGTGCCAGAAGCCCTTGCGGAAGAGGCACAGATACGCAGTATTTT. It codes for CARSPCGRGTDTQYF. This chain joins TRBV5-3 and TRBJ2-3; D is undetermined. TRBV5-3 carries the ORF label, with uncertain function. This CDR3 has 15 residues. Deletions cut 4 bases from V and 1 base from J, with 13 bases between.

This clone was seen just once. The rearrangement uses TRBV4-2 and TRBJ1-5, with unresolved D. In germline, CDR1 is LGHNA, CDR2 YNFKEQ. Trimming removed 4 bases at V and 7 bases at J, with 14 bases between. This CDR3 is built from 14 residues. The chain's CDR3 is CASSPLSGGQPQHF. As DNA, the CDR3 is TGTGCCAGCAGCCCTCTATCGGGTGGACAGCCCCAGCATTTT.

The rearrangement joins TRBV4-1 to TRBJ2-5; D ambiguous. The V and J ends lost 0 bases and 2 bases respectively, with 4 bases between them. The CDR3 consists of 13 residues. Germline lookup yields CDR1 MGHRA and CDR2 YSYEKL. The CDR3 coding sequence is TGCGCCAGCAGCCAAGACAGTCAAGAGACCCAGTACTTC. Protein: CASSQDSQETQYF.

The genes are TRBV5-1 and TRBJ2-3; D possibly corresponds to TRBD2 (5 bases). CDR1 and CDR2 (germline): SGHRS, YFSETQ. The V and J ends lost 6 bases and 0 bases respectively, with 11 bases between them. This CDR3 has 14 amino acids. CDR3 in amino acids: CASMGAVSTDTQYF. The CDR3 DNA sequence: TGCGCCAGCATGGGAGCAGTTAGCACAGATACGCAGTATTTT.

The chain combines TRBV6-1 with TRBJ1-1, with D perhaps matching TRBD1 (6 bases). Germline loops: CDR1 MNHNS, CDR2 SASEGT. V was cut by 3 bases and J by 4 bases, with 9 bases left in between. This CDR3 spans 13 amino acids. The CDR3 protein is CASSEQGSTEAFF. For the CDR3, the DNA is TGTGCCAGCAGTGAGCAGGGGAGCACTGAAGCTTTCTTT.

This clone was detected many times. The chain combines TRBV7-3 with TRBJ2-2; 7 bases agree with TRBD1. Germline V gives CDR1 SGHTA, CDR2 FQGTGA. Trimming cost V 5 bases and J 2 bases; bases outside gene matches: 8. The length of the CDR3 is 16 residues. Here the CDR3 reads CASSPTGTVNTGELFF. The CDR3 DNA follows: TGTGCCAGCAGCCCCACCGGGACAGTAAACACCGGGGAGCTGTTTTTT. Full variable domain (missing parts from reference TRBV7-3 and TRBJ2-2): GAGVSQTPSNKVTEKGKYVELRCDPISGHTALYWYRQSLGQGPEFLIYFQGTGAADDSGLPNDRFFAVRPEGSVSTLKIQRTERGDSAVYLCASSPTGTVNTGELFFGEGSRLTVL.

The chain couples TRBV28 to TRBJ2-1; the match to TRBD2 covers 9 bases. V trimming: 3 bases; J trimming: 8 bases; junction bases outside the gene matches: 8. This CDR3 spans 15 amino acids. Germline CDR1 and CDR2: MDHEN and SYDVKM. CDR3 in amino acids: CASSLPGREGDEQFF. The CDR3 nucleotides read TGTGCCAGCAGTTTGCCAGGGCGGGAGGGCGATGAGCAGTTCTTC.

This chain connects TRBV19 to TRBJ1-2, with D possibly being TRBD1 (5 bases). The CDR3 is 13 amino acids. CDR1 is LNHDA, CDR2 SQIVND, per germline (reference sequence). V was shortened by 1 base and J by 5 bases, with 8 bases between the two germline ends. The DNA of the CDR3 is TGTGCCAGTAGTATAGGGAGGGGTTATGGCTACACCTTC. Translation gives CASSIGRGYGYTF. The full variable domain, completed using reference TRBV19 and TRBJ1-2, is DGGITQSPKYLFRKEGQNVTLSCEQNLNHDAMYWYRQDPGQGLRLIYYSQIVNDFQKGDIAEGYSVSREKKESFPLTVTSAQKNPTAFYLCASSIGRGYGYTFGSGTRLTVV.

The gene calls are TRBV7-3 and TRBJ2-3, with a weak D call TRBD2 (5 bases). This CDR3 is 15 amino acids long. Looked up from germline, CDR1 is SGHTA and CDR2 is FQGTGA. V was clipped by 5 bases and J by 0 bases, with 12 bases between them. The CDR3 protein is CASSPTGMSTDTQYF. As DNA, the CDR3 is TGTGCCAGCAGCCCCACGGGAATGAGCACAGATACGCAGTATTTT.

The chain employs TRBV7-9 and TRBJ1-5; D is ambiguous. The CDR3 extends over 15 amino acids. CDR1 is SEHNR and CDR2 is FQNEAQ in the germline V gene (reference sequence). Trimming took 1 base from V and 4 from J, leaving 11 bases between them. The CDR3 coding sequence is TGTGCCAGCAGCTTAGGCACCTTCGGTAATCAGCCCCAGCATTTT. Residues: CASSLGTFGNQPQHF.

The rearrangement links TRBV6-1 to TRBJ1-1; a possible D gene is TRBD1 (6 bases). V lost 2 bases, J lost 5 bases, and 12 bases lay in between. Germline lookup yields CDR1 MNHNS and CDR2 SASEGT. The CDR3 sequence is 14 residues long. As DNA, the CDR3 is TGTGCCAGCAGTGAACGGGGGGCTTTTACTGAAGCTTTCTTT. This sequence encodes CASSERGAFTEAFF.

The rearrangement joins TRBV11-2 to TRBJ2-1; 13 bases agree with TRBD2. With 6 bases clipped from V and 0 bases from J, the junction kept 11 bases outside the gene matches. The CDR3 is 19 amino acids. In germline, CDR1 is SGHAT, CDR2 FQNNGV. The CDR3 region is CASRGTSGDAPSSYNEQFF. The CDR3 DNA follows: TGTGCCAGCAGGGGGACTAGCGGGGACGCCCCCAGCTCCTACAATGAGCAGTTCTTC.